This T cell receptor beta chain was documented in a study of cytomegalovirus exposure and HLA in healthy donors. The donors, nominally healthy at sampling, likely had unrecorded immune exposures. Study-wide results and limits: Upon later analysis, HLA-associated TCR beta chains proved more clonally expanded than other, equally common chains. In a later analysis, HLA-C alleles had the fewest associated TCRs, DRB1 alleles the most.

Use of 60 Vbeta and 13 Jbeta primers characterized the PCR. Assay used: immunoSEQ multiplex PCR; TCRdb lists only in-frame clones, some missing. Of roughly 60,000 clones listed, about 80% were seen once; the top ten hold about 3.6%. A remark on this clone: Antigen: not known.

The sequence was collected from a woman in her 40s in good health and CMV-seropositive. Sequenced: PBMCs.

In DNA, the CDR3 is TGTGCCAGTAGAGTCGGGTCTCAGGGCACTGAAGCTTTCTTT. Its translation: CASRVGSQGTEAFF. J is TRBJ1-1 and V is TRBV19; the D gene is possibly TRBD1 (5 bases). Trimming left V 6 bases short and J 4 bases short, with 15 bases between. Germline values: CDR1 LNHDA, CDR2 SQIVND (reference sequence). CDR3 size: 14 residues.